This note documents a single T cell receptor beta chain sequence. The target antigen is unknown. The data stem from a study of CD8+ T cells in alopecia areata. V dropped 5 bases and J dropped 2; count of bases not matched to a gene: 7. This CDR3 is built from 15 residues. From germline, CDR1 is MDHEN and CDR2 SYDVKM. Reverse transcribed after extraction, RNA yielded cDNA as the sequencing template. Clones were sequenced by immunoSEQ multiplex PCR, and TCRdb holds only the in-frame ones, with some missing. The sample records around 36,000 clones, around 57% being singletons. For four to six patients taking part in the biomarker study, CD4+ cells were further sorted into CD25+CD127- cells. Regarding the study as a whole: Sharing of TCRs across patients appeared less clear than in mice, possibly for HLA-related reasons.

The chain joins TRBV28 to TRBJ2-7; 9 nucleotides line up with TRBD1. The receptor was derived from a human donor with alopecia areata. Sequenced input: CD4+ Tregs sorted from blood. The chain's CDR3 is CASSVTGGRAYEQYF. CDR3 sequence (DNA): TGTGCCAGCAGTGTGACAGGGGGGCGCGCCTACGAGCAGTACTTC.